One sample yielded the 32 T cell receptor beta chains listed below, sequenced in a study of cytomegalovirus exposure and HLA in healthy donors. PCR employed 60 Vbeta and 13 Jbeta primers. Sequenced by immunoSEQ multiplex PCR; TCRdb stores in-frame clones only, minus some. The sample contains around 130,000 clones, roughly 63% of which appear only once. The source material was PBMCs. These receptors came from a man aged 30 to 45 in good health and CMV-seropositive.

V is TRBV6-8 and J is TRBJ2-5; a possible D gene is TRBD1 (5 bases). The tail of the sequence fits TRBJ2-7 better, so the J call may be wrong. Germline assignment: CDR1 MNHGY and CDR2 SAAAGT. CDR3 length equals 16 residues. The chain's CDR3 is CASSPTALSGIHEQYF. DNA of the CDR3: TGTGCCAGCAGTCCGACGGCCCTCTCAGGGATCCACGAGCAGTACTTC.

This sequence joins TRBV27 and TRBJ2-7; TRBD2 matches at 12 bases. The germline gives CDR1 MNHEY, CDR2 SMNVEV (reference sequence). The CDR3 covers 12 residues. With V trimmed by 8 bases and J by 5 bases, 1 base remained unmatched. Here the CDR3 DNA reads TGTGCCAGCTGGACTAGCGGGAACGAGCAGTACTTC. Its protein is CASWTSGNEQYF.

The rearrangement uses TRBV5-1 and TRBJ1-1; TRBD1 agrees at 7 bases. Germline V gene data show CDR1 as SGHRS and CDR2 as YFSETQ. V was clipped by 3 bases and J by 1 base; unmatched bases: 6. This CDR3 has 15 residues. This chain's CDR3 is CASSSSGTANTEAFF. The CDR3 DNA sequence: TGCGCCAGCAGCTCATCCGGGACAGCGAACACTGAAGCTTTCTTT. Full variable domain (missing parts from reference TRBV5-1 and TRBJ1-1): KAGVTQTPRYLIKTRGQQVTLSCSPISGHRSVSWYQQTPGQGLQFLFEYFSETQRNKGNFPGRFSGRQFSNSRSEMNVSTLELGDSALYLCASSSSGTANTEAFFGQGTRLTVV.

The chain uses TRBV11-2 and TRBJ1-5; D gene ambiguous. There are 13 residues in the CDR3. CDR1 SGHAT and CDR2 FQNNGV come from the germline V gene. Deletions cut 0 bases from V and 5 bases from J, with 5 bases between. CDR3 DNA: TGTGCCAGCAGCTTAGAACGGGATCAGCCCCAGCATTTT. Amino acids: CASSLERDQPQHF.

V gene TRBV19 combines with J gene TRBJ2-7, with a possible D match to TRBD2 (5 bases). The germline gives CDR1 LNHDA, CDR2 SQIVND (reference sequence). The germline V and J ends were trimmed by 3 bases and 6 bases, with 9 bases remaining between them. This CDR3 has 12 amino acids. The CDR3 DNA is TGTGCCAGTAGTATCTCTGCGGGCGAGCAGTACTTC. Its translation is CASSISAGEQYF.

CDR3 DNA sequence: TGCAGCGTCCGGACTAGTTTCGGGGAGCAGTTCTTC. Protein: CSVRTSFGEQFF. The rearrangement links TRBV29-1 to TRBJ2-1, with TRBD2 identical over 7 bases. V shed 6 bases, J shed 10 bases, and the junction held 9 bases outside the gene matches. Germline CDR1 and CDR2: SQVTM and ANQGSEA. The CDR3 is 12 amino acids.

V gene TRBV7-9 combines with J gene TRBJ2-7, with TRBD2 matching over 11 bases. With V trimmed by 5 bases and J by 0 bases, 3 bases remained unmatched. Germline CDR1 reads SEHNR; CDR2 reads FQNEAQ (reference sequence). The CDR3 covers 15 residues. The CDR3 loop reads CASSTSGSFSYEQYF. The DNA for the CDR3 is TGTGCCAGCAGCACTAGCGGGAGTTTCTCCTACGAGCAGTACTTC.

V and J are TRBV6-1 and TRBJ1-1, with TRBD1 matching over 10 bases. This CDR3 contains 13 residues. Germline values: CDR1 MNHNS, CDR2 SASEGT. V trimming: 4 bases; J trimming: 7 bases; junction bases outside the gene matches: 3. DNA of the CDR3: TGTGCCAGCAGTGTGACAGGGGGCGTTGAAGCTTTCTTT. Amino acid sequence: CASSVTGGVEAFF.

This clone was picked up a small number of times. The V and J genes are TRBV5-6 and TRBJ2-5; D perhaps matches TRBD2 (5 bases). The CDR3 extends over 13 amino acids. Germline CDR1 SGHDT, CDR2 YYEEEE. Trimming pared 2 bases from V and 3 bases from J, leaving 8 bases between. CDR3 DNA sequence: TGTGCCAGCAGCTTAGGGAGAAAAGAGACCCAGTACTTC. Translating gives CASSLGRKETQYF.

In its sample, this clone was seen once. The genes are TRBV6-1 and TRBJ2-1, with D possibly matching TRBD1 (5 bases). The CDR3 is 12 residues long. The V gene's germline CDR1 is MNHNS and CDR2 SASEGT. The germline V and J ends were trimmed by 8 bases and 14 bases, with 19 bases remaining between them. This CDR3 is CASGSRQSGKFF. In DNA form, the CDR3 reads TGTGCCAGCGGCAGTCGACAGTCCGGAAAGTTCTTC.

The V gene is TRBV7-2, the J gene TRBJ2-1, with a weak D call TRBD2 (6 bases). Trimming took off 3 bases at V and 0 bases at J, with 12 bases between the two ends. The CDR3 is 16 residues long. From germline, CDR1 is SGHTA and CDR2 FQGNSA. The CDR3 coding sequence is TGTGCCAGCAGCTTCGTCAGGAGGGGCTCCTACAATGAGCAGTTCTTC. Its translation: CASSFVRRGSYNEQFF.

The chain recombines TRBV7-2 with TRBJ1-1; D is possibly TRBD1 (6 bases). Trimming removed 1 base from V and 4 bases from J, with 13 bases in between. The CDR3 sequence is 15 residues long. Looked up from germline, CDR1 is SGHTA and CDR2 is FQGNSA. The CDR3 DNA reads TGTGCCAGCAGCTTAGAGGGCAGGGGTATCACTGAAGCTTTCTTT. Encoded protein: CASSLEGRGITEAFF.

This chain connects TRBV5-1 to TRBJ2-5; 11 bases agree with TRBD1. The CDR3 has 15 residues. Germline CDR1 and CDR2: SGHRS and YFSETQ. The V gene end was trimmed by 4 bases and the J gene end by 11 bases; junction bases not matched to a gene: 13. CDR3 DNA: TGCGCCAGCAGCCCGGACAGGGGGCGCTTTTTCGTGCAGTACTTC. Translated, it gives CASSPDRGRFFVQYF.

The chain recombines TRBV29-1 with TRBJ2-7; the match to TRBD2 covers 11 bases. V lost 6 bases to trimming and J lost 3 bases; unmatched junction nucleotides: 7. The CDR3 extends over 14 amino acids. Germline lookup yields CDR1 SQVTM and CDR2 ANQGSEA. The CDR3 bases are TGCAGCGTAGCGGGACTAGCGGCAAACTACGAGCAGTACTTC. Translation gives CSVAGLAANYEQYF.

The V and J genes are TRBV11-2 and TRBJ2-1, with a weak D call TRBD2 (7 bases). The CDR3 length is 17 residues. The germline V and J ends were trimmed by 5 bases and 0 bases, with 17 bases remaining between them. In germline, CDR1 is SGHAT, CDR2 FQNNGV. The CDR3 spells CASSGGGHSSSYNEQFF. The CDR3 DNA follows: TGTGCCAGCAGCGGGGGGGGGCACTCAAGCTCCTACAATGAGCAGTTCTTC.

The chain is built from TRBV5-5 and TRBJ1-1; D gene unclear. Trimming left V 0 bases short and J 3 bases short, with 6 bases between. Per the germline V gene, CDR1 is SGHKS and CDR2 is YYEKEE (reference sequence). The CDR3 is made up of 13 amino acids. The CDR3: CASSLAGDTEAFF. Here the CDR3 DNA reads TGTGCCAGCAGCTTGGCAGGCGACACTGAAGCTTTCTTT.

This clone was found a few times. The CDR3 sequence is CASSLRGGYGYTF. The DNA of the CDR3 is TGTGCCAGCAGCTTGAGGGGGGGCTATGGCTACACCTTC. This chain uses TRBV5-4 with TRBJ1-2; possible D gene TRBD1, 6 bases. Germline CDR1 SGHNT, CDR2 YYREEE (reference sequence). The CDR3 consists of 13 residues. Trimming pared 1 base from V and 4 bases from J, leaving 8 bases between.

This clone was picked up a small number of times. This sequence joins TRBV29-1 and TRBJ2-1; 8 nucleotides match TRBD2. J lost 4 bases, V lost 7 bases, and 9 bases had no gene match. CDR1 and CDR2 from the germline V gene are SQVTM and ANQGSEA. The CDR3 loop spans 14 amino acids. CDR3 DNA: TGCAGCGCCCACCAGCGGGAGTCTTACAATGAGCAGTTCTTC. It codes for CSAHQRESYNEQFF.

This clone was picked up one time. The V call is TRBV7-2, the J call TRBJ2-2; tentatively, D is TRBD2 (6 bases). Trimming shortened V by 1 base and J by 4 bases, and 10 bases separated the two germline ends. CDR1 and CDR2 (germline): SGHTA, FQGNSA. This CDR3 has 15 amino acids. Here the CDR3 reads CASSLGSGVTGELFF. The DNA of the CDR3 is TGTGCCAGCAGCTTAGGATCGGGAGTCACCGGGGAGCTGTTTTTT. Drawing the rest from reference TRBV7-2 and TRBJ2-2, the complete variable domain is GAGVSQSPSNKVTEKGKDVELRCDPISGHTALYWYRQSLGQGLEFLIYFQGNSAPDKSGLPSDRFSAERTGGSVSTLTIQRTQQEDSAVYLCASSLGSGVTGELFFGEGSRLTVL.

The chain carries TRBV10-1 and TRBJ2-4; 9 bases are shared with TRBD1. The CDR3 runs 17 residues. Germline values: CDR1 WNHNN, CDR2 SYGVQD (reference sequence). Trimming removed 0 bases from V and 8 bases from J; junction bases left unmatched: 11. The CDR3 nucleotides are TGCGCCAGCAGTGAGTCGTGGGGAAGCGGACAGGGGCACATTCAGTACTTC. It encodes CASSESWGSGQGHIQYF.

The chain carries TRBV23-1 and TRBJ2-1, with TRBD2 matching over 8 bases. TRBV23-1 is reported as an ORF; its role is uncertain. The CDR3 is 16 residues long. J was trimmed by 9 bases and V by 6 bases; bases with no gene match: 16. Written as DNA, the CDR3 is TGCGCCAGCAGACCACTCCTAAGCGGGAGACGAGGTGAGCAGTTCTTC. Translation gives CASRPLLSGRRGEQFF.

The CDR3 DNA is TGTGCCAGCAGCACCCACAGGGAAATAAACACTGAAGCTTTCTTT. Encoded protein: CASSTHREINTEAFF. The rearrangement joins TRBV28 to TRBJ1-1; perhaps TRBD1 as D (6 bases). Trimming shortened V by 6 bases and J by 2 bases, and 16 bases separated the two germline ends. CDR1 is MDHEN, CDR2 SYDVKM, per germline. The CDR3 loop spans 15 amino acids.

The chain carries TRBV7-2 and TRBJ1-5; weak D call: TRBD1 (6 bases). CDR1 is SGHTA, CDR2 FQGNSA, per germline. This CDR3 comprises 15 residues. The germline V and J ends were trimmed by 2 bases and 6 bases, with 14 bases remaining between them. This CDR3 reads CASSLRSRGGQPQHF. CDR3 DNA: TGTGCCAGCAGCTTAAGGTCAAGGGGGGGTCAGCCCCAGCATTTT.

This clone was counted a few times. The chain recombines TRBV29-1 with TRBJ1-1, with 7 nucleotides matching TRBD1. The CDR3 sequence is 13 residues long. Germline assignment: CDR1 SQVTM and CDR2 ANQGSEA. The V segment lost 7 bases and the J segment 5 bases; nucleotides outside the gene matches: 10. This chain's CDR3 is CSAEEGARTEAFF. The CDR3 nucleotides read TGCAGCGCAGAAGAGGGGGCTCGAACTGAAGCTTTCTTT.

The CDR3 is CASSLRTGRAKNIQYF. The CDR3 coding sequence is TGTGCCAGCAGCCTCCGGACAGGGAGGGCCAAAAACATTCAGTACTTC. The chain joins TRBV14 to TRBJ2-4; 8 bases are shared with TRBD1. The germline gives CDR1 SGHDN, CDR2 FVKESK. CDR3 size: 16 residues. The J segment lost 1 base and the V segment lost 4 bases, leaving 6 bases of the junction unmatched.

The CDR3 region has the DNA TGCGCCAGCAGCGATTCCATTTTGGCGGGAGGAGGCTACAATGAGCAGTTCTTC. Its translation is CASSDSILAGGGYNEQFF. The chain has TRBV4-1 and TRBJ2-1; TRBD2 aligns across 8 bases. Trimming removed 5 bases from V and 3 bases from J; junction bases left unmatched: 15. Germline values: CDR1 MGHRA, CDR2 YSYEKL. The CDR3 runs 18 residues.

The chain's CDR3 is CASSFTGDRDQPQHF. The DNA of the CDR3 is TGTGCCAGCAGCTTCACAGGGGATCGGGATCAGCCCCAGCATTTT. This chain links TRBV7-2 with TRBJ1-5, with 7 bases identical to TRBD1. The V gene end was trimmed by 3 bases and the J gene end by 5 bases; junction bases not matched to a gene: 7. CDR1 and CDR2 from the germline V gene are SGHTA and FQGNSA. CDR3 length equals 15 residues.

DNA of the CDR3: TGTGCCAGCAGCAAGGGGACTAGCGGGATTGGTAATGAGCAGTTCTTC. This translates into CASSKGTSGIGNEQFF. The chain has TRBV5-5 and TRBJ2-1; 13 bases match TRBD2. This CDR3 is 16 amino acids long. V lost 4 bases to trimming and J lost 7 bases; unmatched junction nucleotides: 8. CDR1 is SGHKS, CDR2 YYEKEE, per germline (reference sequence).

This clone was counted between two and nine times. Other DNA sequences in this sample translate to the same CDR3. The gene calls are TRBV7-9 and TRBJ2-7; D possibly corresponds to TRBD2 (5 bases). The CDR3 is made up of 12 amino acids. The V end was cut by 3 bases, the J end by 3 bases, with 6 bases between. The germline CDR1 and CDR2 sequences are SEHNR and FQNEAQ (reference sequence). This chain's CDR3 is CASSLGVYEQYF. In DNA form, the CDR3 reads TGTGCCAGCAGCTTGGGAGTCTACGAGCAGTACTTC.

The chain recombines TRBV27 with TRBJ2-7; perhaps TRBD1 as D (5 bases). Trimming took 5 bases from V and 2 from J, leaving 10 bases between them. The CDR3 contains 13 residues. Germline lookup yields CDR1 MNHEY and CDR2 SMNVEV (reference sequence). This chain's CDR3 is CASSPIGAYEQYF. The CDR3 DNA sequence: TGTGCCAGCAGTCCCATAGGGGCCTACGAGCAGTACTTC.

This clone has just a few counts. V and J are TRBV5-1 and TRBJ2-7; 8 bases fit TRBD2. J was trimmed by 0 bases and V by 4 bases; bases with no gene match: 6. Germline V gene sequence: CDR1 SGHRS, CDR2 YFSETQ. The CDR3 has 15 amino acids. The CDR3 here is CASSVEAGASYEQYF. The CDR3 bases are TGCGCCAGCAGCGTTGAAGCGGGGGCCTCCTACGAGCAGTACTTC.

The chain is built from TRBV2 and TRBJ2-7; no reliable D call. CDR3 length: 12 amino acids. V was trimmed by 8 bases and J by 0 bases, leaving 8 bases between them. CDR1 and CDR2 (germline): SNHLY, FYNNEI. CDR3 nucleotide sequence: TGTGCCAGCCACCTAAGCTCCTACGAGCAGTACTTC. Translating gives CASHLSSYEQYF. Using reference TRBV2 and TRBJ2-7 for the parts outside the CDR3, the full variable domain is EPEVTQTPSHQVTQMGQEVILRCVPISNHLYFYWYRQILGQKVEFLVSFYNNEISEKSEIFDDQFSVERPDGSNFTLKIRSTKLEDSAMYFCASHLSSYEQYFGPGTRLTVT.